The subject of this entry is one T cell receptor beta chain. As yet, its antigen is unknown. The data were obtained in a study of PD-1 blockade in classical Hodgkin lymphoma. Study-level information: Intravenous nivolumab at 3 mg/kg was given to patients every 2 weeks.

Study-wide results and caveats: The study found that TCR diversity rose significantly by C4D1 in CD4+ but not CD8+ cells. Newly diagnosed patients reportedly had lower baseline TCR diversity than healthy donors. Partial responders and progressors had significantly lower baseline TCR diversity.

The repertoire was sequenced with immunoSEQ multiplex PCR; TCRdb's copy has only in-frame clones and lacks some. The sample has approximately 84,000 clones, approximately 88% seen once. Relapse was seen in all patients after autologous stem cell transplantation, and brentuximab vedotin exposure was variable. The CDR3 is 14 amino acids. Per germline, CDR1 MGHRA and CDR2 YSYEKL. V was shortened by 6 bases and J by 7 bases, with 15 bases between the two germline ends. The chain joins TRBV4-1 to TRBJ1-4, with D unresolved. This receptor was identified in a human donor with classical Hodgkin lymphoma. This material consisted of peripheral blood mononuclear cells (PBMCs), taken at baseline. CDR3 amino acids: CASSRRSEIEKLFF. The DNA of the CDR3 is TGCGCCAGCAGTCGACGATCGGAGATTGAAAAACTGTTTTTT.